Only a few counts were recorded for the clone carrying this TCR beta chain. The data were obtained in a study of patients and donors after allogeneic stem cell transplantation. The CDR3 is made up of 15 amino acids. Trimming left V 4 bases short and J 3 bases short, with 14 bases between. CDR1 is MNHEY, CDR2 SVGEGT, per germline. TCRdb fed the RT-PCR reads into MiXCR, producing one record per CDR3 protein. The sample gives about 200,000 distinct CDR3 sequences, around two fifths of which show up once; 11% is in the top ten. The clonotype originates from a human donor who was either an allogeneic HSCT recipient or a stem cell or donor lymphocyte infusion donor (not recorded which). It is not recorded whose cells these are; they may come from a transplant donor. This chain connects TRBV6-2 or TRBV6-3 to TRBJ2-3; D tentatively reads TRBD1 or TRBD2 (5 bases each). Sequencing used blood, either unsorted or a sorted T cell fraction (not recorded which). The CDR3 here is CASSSDSGRTDTQYF. In DNA, the CDR3 is TGTGCCAGCAGTTCCGATTCGGGACGAACAGATACGCAGTATTTT.